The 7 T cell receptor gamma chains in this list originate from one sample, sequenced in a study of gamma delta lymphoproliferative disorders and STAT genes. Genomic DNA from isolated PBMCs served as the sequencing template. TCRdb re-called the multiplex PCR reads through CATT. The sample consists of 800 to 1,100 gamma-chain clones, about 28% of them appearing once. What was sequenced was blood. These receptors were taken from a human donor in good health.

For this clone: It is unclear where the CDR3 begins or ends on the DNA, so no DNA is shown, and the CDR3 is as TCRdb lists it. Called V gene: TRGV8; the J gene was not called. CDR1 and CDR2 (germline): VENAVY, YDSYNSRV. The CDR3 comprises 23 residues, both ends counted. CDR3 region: CATCDLMRIRIIIRNSLAVEQHF.

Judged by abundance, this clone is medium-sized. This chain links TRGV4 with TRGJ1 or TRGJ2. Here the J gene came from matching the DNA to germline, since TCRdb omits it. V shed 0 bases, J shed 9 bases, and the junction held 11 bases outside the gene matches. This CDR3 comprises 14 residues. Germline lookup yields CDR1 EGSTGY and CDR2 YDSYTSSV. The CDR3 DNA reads TGTGCCACCTGGGATGGGAAACCATTGTGTAAGAAACTCTTT. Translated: CATWDGKPLCKKLF.

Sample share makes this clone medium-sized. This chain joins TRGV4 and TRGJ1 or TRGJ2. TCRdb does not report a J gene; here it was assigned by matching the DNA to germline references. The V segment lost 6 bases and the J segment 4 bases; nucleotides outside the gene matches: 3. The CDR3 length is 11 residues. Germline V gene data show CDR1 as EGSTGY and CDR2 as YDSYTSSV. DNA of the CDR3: TGTGCCACCTGGAGGTATTATAAGAAACTCTTT. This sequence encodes CATWRYYKKLF.

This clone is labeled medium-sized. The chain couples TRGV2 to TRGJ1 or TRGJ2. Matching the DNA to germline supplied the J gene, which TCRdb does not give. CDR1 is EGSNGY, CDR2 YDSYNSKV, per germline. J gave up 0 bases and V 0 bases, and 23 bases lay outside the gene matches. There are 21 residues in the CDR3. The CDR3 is CATWDGLSSLNLPQNYYKKLF. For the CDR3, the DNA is TGTGCCACCTGGGACGGGCTATCGTCATTAAATCTCCCACAGAATTATTATAAGAAACTCTTT.

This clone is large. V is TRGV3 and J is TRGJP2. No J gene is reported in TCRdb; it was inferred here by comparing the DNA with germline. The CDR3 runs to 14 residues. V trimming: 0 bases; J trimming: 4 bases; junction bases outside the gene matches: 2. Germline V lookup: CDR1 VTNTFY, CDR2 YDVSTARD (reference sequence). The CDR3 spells CATWDRPSDWIKTF. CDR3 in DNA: TGTGCCACCTGGGACAGGCCTAGTGATTGGATCAAGACGTTT.

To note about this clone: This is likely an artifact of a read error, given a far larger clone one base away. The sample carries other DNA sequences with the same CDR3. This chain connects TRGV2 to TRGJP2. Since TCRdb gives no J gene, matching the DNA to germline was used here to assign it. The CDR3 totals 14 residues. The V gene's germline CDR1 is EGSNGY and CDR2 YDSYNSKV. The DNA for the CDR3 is TGTGCTACCTGGGACGTGGGTAGTGATTGGATCAAGACGTTT. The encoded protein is CATWDVGSDWIKTF.

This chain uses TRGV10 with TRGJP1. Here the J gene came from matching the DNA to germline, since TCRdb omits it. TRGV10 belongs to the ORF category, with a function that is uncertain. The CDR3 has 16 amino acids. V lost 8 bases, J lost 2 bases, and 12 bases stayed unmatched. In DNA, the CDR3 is TGTGCTGCGTGGGATAGGGGTTGGACCACTGGTTGGTTCAAGATATTT. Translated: CAAWDRGWTTGWFKIF.